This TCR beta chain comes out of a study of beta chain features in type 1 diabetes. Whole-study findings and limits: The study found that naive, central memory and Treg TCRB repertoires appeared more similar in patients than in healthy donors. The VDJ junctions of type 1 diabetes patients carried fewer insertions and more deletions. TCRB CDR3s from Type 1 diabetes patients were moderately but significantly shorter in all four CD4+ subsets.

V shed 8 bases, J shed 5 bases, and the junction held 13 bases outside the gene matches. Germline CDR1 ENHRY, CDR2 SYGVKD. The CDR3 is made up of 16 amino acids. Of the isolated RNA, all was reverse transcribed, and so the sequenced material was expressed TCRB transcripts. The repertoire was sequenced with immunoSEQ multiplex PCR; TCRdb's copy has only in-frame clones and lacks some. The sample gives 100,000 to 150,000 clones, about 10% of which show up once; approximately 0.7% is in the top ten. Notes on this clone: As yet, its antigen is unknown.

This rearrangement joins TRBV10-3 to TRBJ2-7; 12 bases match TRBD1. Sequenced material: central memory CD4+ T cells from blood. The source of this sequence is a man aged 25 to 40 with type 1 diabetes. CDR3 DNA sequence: TGTGCCATCGCTAAACACTTGGGGACAGGGGGCCACGAGCAGTACTTC. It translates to CAIAKHLGTGGHEQYF.